This TCR beta chain was sequenced during a study of blood T cell repertoires in COVID-19. On the study more broadly: The study drew acute and convalescent COVID-19 samples from the United States, Italy and Spain. The analysed material was cDNA or gDNA that came from T cells, B-cell-depleted T cells, or PBMCs.

Authors' analysis steps: Cell counts per sample came from amplifying reference gene primers. Some clones are missing from TCRdb's copy, which holds only in-frame ones; the method was immunoSEQ multiplex PCR. V, J and clone size reflect that table, while D and trimming were determined from the DNA. Of 250,000 to 300,000 clones in the sample, roughly 91% are singletons; the top ten hold about 4.2%. Germline CDR1 and CDR2: MNHNY and SVGAGI (reference sequence). The length of the CDR3 is 16 residues. The junction had 12 bases not matched to a gene; V was cut back by 4 bases and J by 6 bases. The sequenced sample consisted of peripheral blood. This TCR derives from a middle-aged man with acute or convalescent COVID-19. The V call is TRBV6-6, the J call TRBJ2-1; 7 nucleotides line up with TRBD1. The CDR3: CASSSTGAWSRNEQFF. The CDR3 DNA reads TGTGCCAGCAGTTCCACAGGGGCTTGGTCTCGCAATGAGCAGTTCTTC.